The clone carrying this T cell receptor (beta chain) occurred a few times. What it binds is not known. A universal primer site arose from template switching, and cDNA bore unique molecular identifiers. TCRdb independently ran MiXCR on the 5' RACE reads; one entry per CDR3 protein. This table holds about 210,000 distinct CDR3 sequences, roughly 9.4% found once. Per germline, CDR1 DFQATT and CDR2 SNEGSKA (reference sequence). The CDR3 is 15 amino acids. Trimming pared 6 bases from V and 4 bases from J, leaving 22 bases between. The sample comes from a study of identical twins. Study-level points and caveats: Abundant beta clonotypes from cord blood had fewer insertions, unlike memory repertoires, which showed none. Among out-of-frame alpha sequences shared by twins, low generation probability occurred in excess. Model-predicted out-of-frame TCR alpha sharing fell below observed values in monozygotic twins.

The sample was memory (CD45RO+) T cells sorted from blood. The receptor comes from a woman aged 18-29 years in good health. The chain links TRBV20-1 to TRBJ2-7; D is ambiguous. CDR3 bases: TGCAGTGCCTCGGCCGGGTTGGCCAGGAGATACGAGCAGTACTTC. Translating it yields CSASAGLARRYEQYF.